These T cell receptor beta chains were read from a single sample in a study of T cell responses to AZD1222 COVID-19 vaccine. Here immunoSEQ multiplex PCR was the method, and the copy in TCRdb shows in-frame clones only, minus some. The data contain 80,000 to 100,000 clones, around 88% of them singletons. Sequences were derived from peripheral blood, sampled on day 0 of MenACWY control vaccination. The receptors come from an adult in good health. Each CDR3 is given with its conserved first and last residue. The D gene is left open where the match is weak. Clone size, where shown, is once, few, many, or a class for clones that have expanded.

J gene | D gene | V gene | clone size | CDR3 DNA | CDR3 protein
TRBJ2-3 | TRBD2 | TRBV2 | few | TGTGCCAGCAGTGTTAGCGGGGACCTTACAGATACGCAGTATTTT | CASSVSGDLTDTQYF
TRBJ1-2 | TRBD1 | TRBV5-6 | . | TGTGCCAGCAGCGCGGGAGACAGGGTTGAAGATCACTATGGCTACACCTTC | CASSAGDRVEDHYGYTF
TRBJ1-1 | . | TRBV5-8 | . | TGTGCCAGCAGCTTGGTACAGGGTTCCACTGAAGCTTTCTTT | CASSLVQGSTEAFF
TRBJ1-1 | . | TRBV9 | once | TGTGCCAGCAGCGCCCTCGTGGGGGGCACTGAAGCTTTCTTT | CASSALVGGTEAFF
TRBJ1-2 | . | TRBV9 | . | TGTGCCAGCAGCGTAGACCTCGCCGGGACAAAAAACTATGGCTACACCTTC | CASSVDLAGTKNYGYTF
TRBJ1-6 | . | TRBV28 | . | TGTGCCAGCAGTTTATGGCAGCCAAATTCACCCCTCCACTTT | CASSLWQPNSPLHF
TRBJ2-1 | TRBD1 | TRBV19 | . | TGTGCCAGTAGCCGGGGACAGGGGGGGTACAATGAGCAGTTCTTC | CASSRGQGGYNEQFF
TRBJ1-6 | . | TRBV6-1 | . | TGTGCCAGCAGTGAAGTAGGGGGGCGGAATTCACCCCTCCACTTT | CASSEVGGRNSPLHF
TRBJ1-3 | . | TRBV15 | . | TGTGCCACCAGCAGAGATGGGGGACGGCTAAAAGAAATCCTCTCTGGAAACACCATATATTTT | CATSRDGGRLKEILSGNTIYF
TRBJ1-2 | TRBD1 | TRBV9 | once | TGTGCCAGCAGCGTGGTCGGGGACAGCCCCTATGGCTACACCTTC | CASSVVGDSPYGYTF
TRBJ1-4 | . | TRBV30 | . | TGTGCCTGGAGTGTAGGGGCGACGGATGAAAAACTGTTTTTT | CAWSVGATDEKLFF
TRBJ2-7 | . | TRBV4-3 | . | TGCGCCAGCAGCCAGGAACAGGGTTACGAGCAGTACTTC | CASSQEQGYEQYF
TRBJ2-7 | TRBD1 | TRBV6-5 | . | TGTGCCAGCAGGGACCCTGACAGGGTTTGGGAGCAGTACTTC | CASRDPDRVWEQYF
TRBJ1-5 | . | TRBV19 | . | TGTGCCAGTAAAGTCGCCAGGAATAATCAGCCCCAGCATTTT | CASKVARNNQPQHF
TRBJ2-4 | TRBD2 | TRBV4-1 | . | TGCGCCAGCAGTCCAAATAGCGGGGGGGCATCTTTTGGAAACATTCAGTACTTC | CASSPNSGGASFGNIQYF
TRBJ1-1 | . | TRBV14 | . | TGTGCCAGCAGCCACGCGGGGACTGAAGCTTTCTTT | CASSHAGTEAFF